Below are 21 T cell receptor beta chains sequenced from a single sample in a study of T cell responses to AZD1222 COVID-19 vaccine. The data were produced by immunoSEQ multiplex PCR, yet TCRdb's version contains in-frame clones alone and is incomplete. The table lists some 150,000 clones, roughly nine tenths of them singletons. Material: peripheral blood, obtained on day 0 of AZD1222 vaccination. The receptors stem from an adult in good health.

The rearrangement uses TRBV30 and TRBJ1-5; 7 positions match TRBD1. The CDR3 sequence is 13 residues long. CDR1 and CDR2 (germline): GTSNPN, SVGIG (reference sequence). CDR3 sequence: CAAARGIDQPQHF. For the CDR3, the DNA is TGTGCTGCGGCCAGGGGGATTGATCAGCCCCAGCATTTT. Full variable domain (outside the CDR3, taken from reference TRBV30 and TRBJ1-5): SQTIHQWPATLVQPVGSPLSLECTVEGTSNPNLYWYRQAAGRGLQLLFYSVGIGQISSEVPQNLSASRPQDRQFILSSKKLLLSDSGFYLCAAARGIDQPQHFGDGTRLSIL.

The genes are TRBV28 and TRBJ1-2, with unresolved D. Trimming took 4 bases from V and 5 from J, leaving 2 bases between them. The CDR3 runs to 10 residues. The germline V gene encodes CDR1 MDHEN and CDR2 SYDVKM. The CDR3, as DNA: TGTGCCAGCAGTTCATATGGCTACACCTTC. Its translation: CASSSYGYTF.

V is TRBV6-4 and J is TRBJ1-1; D uncertain. V lost 3 bases, J lost 2 bases, and 16 bases lay in between. Germline assignment: CDR1 MRHNA and CDR2 SNTAGT. The CDR3 consists of 16 residues. The CDR3 nucleotides are TGTGCCAGCAGTGATTTAATGGCACTGTCCAACACTGAAGCTTTCTTT. It is translated as CASSDLMALSNTEAFF.

The J gene is TRBJ2-2, the V gene TRBV27; TRBD1 agrees at 12 bases. The J segment lost 7 bases and the V segment lost 5 bases, leaving 20 bases of the junction unmatched. Germline V gives CDR1 MNHEY, CDR2 SMNVEV (reference sequence). There are 20 residues in the CDR3. The CDR3 DNA reads TGTGCCAGCAGTCCCGTCACACCTTATCCGGGACAGGGGGCGGGCGGGGAGCTGTTTTTT. Translating gives CASSPVTPYPGQGAGGELFF.

J is TRBJ2-3 and V is TRBV30, with 8 bases lining up with TRBD2. Germline V CDR1 and CDR2: GTSNPN, SVGIG (reference sequence). This CDR3 spans 14 amino acids. Unmatched junction bases numbered 7, after V lost 1 base and J lost 7 bases. The CDR3 nucleotides are TGTGCCTGGAGTGGTACTACTAGCGGAAATACGCAGTATTTT. Its translation is CAWSGTTSGNTQYF.

The V call is TRBV6-4, the J call TRBJ2-2; tentative D call: TRBD2 (6 bases). The CDR3 is made up of 19 amino acids. Germline V lookup: CDR1 MRHNA, CDR2 SNTAGT. Deletions cut 3 bases from V and 0 bases from J, with 20 bases between. In nucleotides, the CDR3 is TGTGCCAGCAGTGAAGAACGTTATCGCGGGACTCCGAACACCGGGGAGCTGTTTTTT. Protein: CASSEERYRGTPNTGELFF.

This chain uses TRBV27 with TRBJ1-4; D gene unclear. Germline V lookup: CDR1 MNHEY, CDR2 SMNVEV (reference sequence). Trimming removed 6 bases at V and 0 bases at J, with 11 bases between. CDR3 length: 15 residues. The CDR3 loop is CASSPGIATNEKLFF. The CDR3 bases are TGTGCCAGCAGCCCGGGAATTGCAACTAATGAAAAACTGTTTTTT. Supplemented by reference TRBV27 and TRBJ1-4, the full variable domain reads EAQVTQNPRYLITVTGKKLTVTCSQNMNHEYMSWYRQDPGLGLRQIYYSMNVEVTDKGDVPEGYKVSRKEKRNFPLILESPSPNQTSLYFCASSPGIATNEKLFFGSGTQLSVL.

This chain links TRBV11-3 with TRBJ2-1, with TRBD2 matching 9 bases. The length of the CDR3 is 15 residues. The germline V gene has CDR1 SGHNT and CDR2 YENEEA. Trimming took 0 bases from V and 10 from J; bases not matched to a gene: 7. The DNA for the CDR3 is TGTGCCAGCAGCTTAGAGCGGGAGGGGGGAAGGGAGCAGTTCTTC. Translating it yields CASSLEREGGREQFF. Full variable domain (rest looked up from reference TRBV11-3 and TRBJ2-1): EAGVVQSPRYKIIEKKQPVAFWCNPISGHNTLYWYLQNLGQGPELLIRYENEEAVDDSQLPKDRFSAERLKGVDSTLKIQPAELGDSAVYLCASSLEREGGREQFFGPGTRLTVL.

The chain employs TRBV3-1 (or the pseudogene TRBV3-2) and TRBJ1-1, with D perhaps TRBD1 (6 bases). Germline-derived CDR1 and CDR2 are LGHDT and YNNKEL (reference sequence). This CDR3 comprises 14 residues. V was pared by 2 bases and J by 11 bases, with 18 bases between. The CDR3 spells CASSQPRGRVRAFF. The CDR3 nucleotides are TGTGCCAGCAGCCAACCCAGGGGCAGGGTGCGGGCTTTCTTT.

The chain employs TRBV5-1 and TRBJ2-6, with D uncertain. The length of the CDR3 is 16 residues. Germline V lookup: CDR1 SGHRS, CDR2 YFSETQ. Trimming pared 2 bases from V and 0 bases from J, leaving 9 bases between. CDR3 bases: TGCGCCAGCAGCTTAGGGCCCCTCTCTGGGGCCAACGTCCTGACTTTC. Protein product: CASSLGPLSGANVLTF. The variable domain in full, with the rest retrieved from reference TRBV5-1 and TRBJ2-6, is KAGVTQTPRYLIKTRGQQVTLSCSPISGHRSVSWYQQTPGQGLQFLFEYFSETQRNKGNFPGRFSGRQFSNSRSEMNVSTLELGDSALYLCASSLGPLSGANVLTFGAGSRLTVL.

The chain recombines TRBV11-3 with TRBJ2-3, with D perhaps matching TRBD2 (5 bases). The germline gives CDR1 SGHNT, CDR2 YENEEA. The CDR3 is made up of 14 amino acids. Trimming stripped 1 base from V and 4 bases from J, with 9 bases between. In nucleotides, the CDR3 is TGTGCCAGCAGCTTAGCACCTAGCCCAGATACGCAGTATTTT. Translated, it gives CASSLAPSPDTQYF.

This CDR3 is CASSFSGRSSYNEQFF. The DNA of the CDR3 is TGTGCCAGCAGCTTTAGCGGGAGGAGCTCCTACAATGAGCAGTTCTTC. The chain has TRBV11-3 and TRBJ2-1; TRBD2 aligns across 10 bases. Germline V gene lookup returns CDR1 SGHNT and CDR2 YENEEA. V shed 3 bases, J shed 0 bases, and the junction held 2 bases outside the gene matches. CDR3 size: 16 residues.

The chain carries TRBV6-5 and TRBJ2-5, with 9 bases matching TRBD1. The V gene end was trimmed by 5 bases and the J gene end by 5 bases; junction bases not matched to a gene: 6. This CDR3 comprises 14 residues. Looked up from germline, CDR1 is MNHEY and CDR2 is SVGAGI. As DNA, the CDR3 is TGTGCCAGCAGTCCGGGACAGGGCGGGGAGACCCAGTACTTC. This sequence encodes CASSPGQGGETQYF.

The rearrangement uses TRBV18 and TRBJ1-5; D uncertain. Per germline, CDR1 KGHSH and CDR2 LQKENI. The CDR3 has 18 amino acids. V was cut by 2 bases and J by 3 bases, with 20 bases left in between. The CDR3 is CASSPITVLGDSNQPQHF. The CDR3, as DNA: TGTGCCAGCTCACCAATAACGGTTCTGGGCGACTCCAATCAGCCCCAGCATTTT.

The chain joins TRBV7-6 to TRBJ1-5, with D possibly being TRBD1 (5 bases). The V end lost 1 base, the J end lost 7 bases, and 17 bases lay between the germline ends. CDR1 is SGHVS and CDR2 is FNYEAQ in the germline V gene. The CDR3 has 16 residues. Here the CDR3 DNA reads TGTGCCAGCAGCTTAGGAGGGGTTGGGGTTGGGCAGCCCCAGCATTTT. This encodes CASSLGGVGVGQPQHF.

This clone was seen a single time. The CDR3: CASAIVRDTEAFF. In nucleotides, the CDR3 is TGTGCCAGCGCCATAGTTCGGGACACTGAAGCTTTCTTT. The rearrangement joins TRBV7-9 to TRBJ1-1; D call uncertain. The CDR3 consists of 13 residues. V lost 8 bases to trimming and J lost 3 bases, with 13 bases between them. Germline lookup yields CDR1 SEHNR and CDR2 FQNEAQ (reference sequence).

The genes are TRBV5-1 and TRBJ2-2; D possibly matches TRBD1 or TRBD2 (6 bases each). The CDR3 runs to 14 residues. V lost 5 bases to trimming and J lost 3 bases, with 11 bases between them. CDR1 and CDR2 (germline): SGHRS, YFSETQ. In DNA, the CDR3 is TGCGCCAGCAGAAGGGGGGCTGACACCGGGGAGCTGTTTTTT. Its protein product is CASRRGADTGELFF. The whole variable domain, remainder taken from reference TRBV5-1 and TRBJ2-2, is KAGVTQTPRYLIKTRGQQVTLSCSPISGHRSVSWYQQTPGQGLQFLFEYFSETQRNKGNFPGRFSGRQFSNSRSEMNVSTLELGDSALYLCASRRGADTGELFFGEGSRLTVL.

Only one count was recorded for this clone. The gene calls are TRBV6-1 and TRBJ2-3, with a possible D match to TRBD2 (6 bases). CDR3 length equals 15 residues. V lost 2 bases to trimming and J lost 2 bases, with 11 bases between them. CDR1 and CDR2 (germline): MNHNS, SASEGT. The CDR3 bases are TGTGCCAGCAGTGAATCGGTGCGGGACACAGATACGCAGTATTTT. It encodes CASSESVRDTDTQYF.

CDR3 DNA: TGTGCCAGCTCACCACCGTTCGGGGGGGACGGCAATCAGCCCCAGCATTTT. Protein product: CASSPPFGGDGNQPQHF. The chain recombines TRBV18 with TRBJ1-5; tentative D call: TRBD1 (5 bases). V was cut by 0 bases and J by 2 bases, with 14 bases left in between. Germline V gene data show CDR1 as KGHSH and CDR2 as LQKENI. The CDR3 is made up of 17 amino acids.

CDR3 bases: TGTGCCAGTAGTATAGATGGGAGCTACAATCAGCCCCAGCATTTT. The encoded protein is CASSIDGSYNQPQHF. This chain joins TRBV19 and TRBJ1-5; the D is unclear. The germline CDR1 and CDR2 sequences are LNHDA and SQIVND (reference sequence). The CDR3 runs to 15 residues. Trimming stripped 0 bases from V and 3 bases from J, with 9 bases between.

The chain has TRBV6-5 and TRBJ2-7; D possibly matches TRBD1 or TRBD2 (5 bases each). CDR3 length: 15 residues. V lost 2 bases and J 2 bases, leaving 13 bases between the germline ends. The germline V gene encodes CDR1 MNHEY and CDR2 SVGAGI. The DNA for the CDR3 is TGTGCCAGCAGTTACAGGGACCGGGACCCCTACGAGCAGTACTTC. Protein: CASSYRDRDPYEQYF.